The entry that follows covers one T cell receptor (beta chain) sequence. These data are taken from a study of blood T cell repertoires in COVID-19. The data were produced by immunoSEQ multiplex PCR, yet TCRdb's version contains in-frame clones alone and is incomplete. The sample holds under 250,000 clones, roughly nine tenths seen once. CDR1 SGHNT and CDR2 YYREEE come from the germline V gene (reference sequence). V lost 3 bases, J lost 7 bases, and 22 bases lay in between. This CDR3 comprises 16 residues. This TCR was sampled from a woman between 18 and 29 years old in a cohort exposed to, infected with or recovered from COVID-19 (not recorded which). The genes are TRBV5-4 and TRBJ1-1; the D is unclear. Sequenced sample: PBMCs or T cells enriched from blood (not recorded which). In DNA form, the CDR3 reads TGTGCCAGCAGCTCCCCCAATCCCACGGGGTCGGTTGAAGCTTTCTTT. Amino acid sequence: CASSSPNPTGSVEAFF.